This T cell receptor (beta chain) was found in a study of blood T cell repertoires in COVID-19. The V end was cut by 3 bases, the J end by 5 bases, with 16 bases between. Germline CDR1 reads LNHDA; CDR2 reads SQIVND (reference sequence). This CDR3 contains 15 residues. Authors' analysis steps: Nucleated cell counts were estimated from reference gene primer amplification. This table comes from immunoSEQ multiplex PCR, and its TCRdb copy is limited to in-frame clones, with some not included. That table gives V, J and clone size, and the DNA gave D and trimming. Here the sample spans just under 50,000 clones, more than 70% being singletons.

The chain recombines TRBV19 with TRBJ1-2, with D maybe TRBD1 (6 bases). The clonotype comes from a human donor in a cohort sampled during active COVID-19. What was sequenced was peripheral blood. This chain's CDR3 is CASSMSRGQQYGYTF. For the CDR3, the DNA is TGTGCCAGTAGTATGAGTCGGGGACAACAATATGGCTACACCTTC.